This is a list of T cell receptor beta chains from one sample in a study of cytomegalovirus exposure and HLA in healthy donors. The table came from immunoSEQ multiplex PCR; TCRdb's copy has only in-frame clones and leaves some out. The data show more than 95,000 clones, under 12% seen once. The sample taken for sequencing was PBMCs. These receptors were obtained from a woman younger than 35 in good health and CMV-seropositive. Each CDR3 is given with its conserved first and last residue. A D gene is named only where the DNA matches it firmly. Rows may omit the clone size; those that give it use once, few, many or a size class.

TRBD1,TRBV4-1,18,TRBJ1-5,few,CASSKKPSIGQGNQPQHF,TGCGCCAGCAGTAAAAAGCCCAGTATAGGACAGGGCAATCAGCCCCAGCATTTT
NA,TRBV14,13,TRBJ1-1,NA,CASSLSPGVEAFF,TGTGCCAGCAGCTTAAGCCCGGGGGTTGAAGCTTTCTTT
TRBD1,TRBV5-1,15,TRBJ1-1,NA,CASSLPGQGLTEAFF,TGCGCCAGCAGCTTGCCGGGACAGGGGTTGACTGAAGCTTTCTTT
TRBD1,TRBV28,19,TRBJ1-2,few,CASSPGKDRGQANNYGYTF,TGTGCCAGCAGCCCCGGGAAGGACAGGGGGCAGGCGAATAACTATGGCTACACCTTC
NA,TRBV5-6,16,TRBJ1-2,few,CASIPARAPQHYGYTF,TGTGCCAGCATCCCCGCGCGGGCTCCCCAACATTATGGCTACACCTTC
NA,TRBV9,14,TRBJ1-1,NA,CASSLGGTNTEAFF,TGTGCCAGCAGCTTGGGGGGAACCAACACTGAAGCTTTCTTT
NA,TRBV11-2,18,TRBJ1-1,NA,CASIVTSGGLTWNTEAFF,TGTGCCAGCATCGTAACTTCGGGCGGGTTAACATGGAACACTGAAGCTTTCTTT
NA,TRBV6-1,15,TRBJ2-7,NA,CASSEAWASSYEQYF,TGTGCCAGCAGTGAAGCCTGGGCTAGCTCCTACGAGCAGTACTTC
TRBD2,TRBV29-1,11,TRBJ2-5,NA,CSLGEGETQYF,TGCAGCCTGGGGGAGGGGGAGACCCAGTACTTC
NA,TRBV5-1,14,TRBJ2-2,few,CASGGGGNTGELFF,TGCGCCTCAGGGGGAGGAGGAAACACCGGGGAGCTGTTTTTT
TRBD1,TRBV18,15,TRBJ1-5,few,CASSPTGAPNQPQHF,TGTGCCAGCTCACCGACAGGGGCTCCCAATCAGCCCCAGCATTTT
NA,TRBV29-1,12,TRBJ2-7,few,CSVYTSSYEQYF,TGCAGCGTTTACACATCTTCCTACGAGCAGTACTTC
NA,TRBV11-3,13,TRBJ2-1,few,CASSAGLHNEQFF,TGTGCCAGCAGCGCGGGACTTCACAATGAGCAGTTCTTC
NA,TRBV7-9,17,TRBJ2-1,few,CASSLVSVQRKRNEQFF,TGTGCCAGCAGCTTAGTTTCGGTCCAGCGGAAACGCAATGAGCAGTTCTTC
NA,TRBV29-1,14,TRBJ1-1,few,CSVERRQALTEAFF,TGCAGCGTTGAACGCCGACAGGCTCTCACTGAAGCTTTCTTT
NA,TRBV4-2,16,TRBJ1-2,few,CASSQELGRSRGGYTF,TGTGCCAGCAGCCAAGAACTCGGCCGGTCTCGGGGTGGCTACACCTTC
NA,TRBV28,12,TRBJ2-1,few,CASSFQGNEQFF,TGTGCCAGCAGTTTTCAGGGAAATGAGCAGTTCTTC
NA,TRBV2,10,TRBJ1-1,NA,CASIEEKAFF,TGTGCCAGCATCGAGGAGAAAGCTTTCTTT
NA,TRBV28,15,TRBJ1-1,NA,CASKSGEGGNTEAFF,TGTGCCAGCAAGTCCGGGGAAGGCGGCAACACTGAAGCTTTCTTT
TRBD2,TRBV29-1,13,TRBJ2-7,few,CSAHLAGVYEQYF,TGCAGCGCTCACCTAGCGGGAGTCTACGAGCAGTACTTC
NA,TRBV14,14,TRBJ2-2,NA,CASSGTFLTGELFF,TGTGCCAGCAGCGGCACGTTCCTCACCGGGGAGCTGTTTTTT
TRBD1,TRBV7-6,14,TRBJ2-7,few,CASSPRTGAYEQYF,TGTGCCAGCAGCCCTAGGACAGGGGCCTACGAGCAGTACTTC
NA,TRBV30,15,TRBJ1-3,few,CAWSVSSAQGSTIYF,TGTGCCTGGAGTGTATCGTCGGCACAGGGAAGCACCATATATTTT
TRBD1,TRBV11-2,14,TRBJ2-7,NA,CASSWGQGVYEQYF,TGTGCCAGCAGCTGGGGACAGGGGGTGTACGAGCAGTACTTC
TRBD1,TRBV5-4,14,TRBJ1-2,many,CASSPGQGTEGYTF,TGTGCCAGCAGCCCCGGACAGGGGACAGAAGGCTACACCTTC
NA,TRBV5-4,19,TRBJ1-1,few,CASSWGDLRGGGMNTEAFF,TGTGCCAGCAGCTGGGGGGATTTAAGGGGTGGGGGAATGAACACTGAAGCTTTCTTT
NA,TRBV12-1,14,TRBJ2-3,NA,CASSPIGGADTQYF,TGTGCCAGCAGCCCTATTGGCGGGGCAGATACGCAGTATTTT
TRBD1,TRBV5-7,16,TRBJ2-5,many,CASRNGKGAYQETQYF,TGTGCCAGCAGGAACGGTAAGGGGGCATACCAAGAGACCCAGTACTTC
TRBD1,TRBV5-6,16,TRBJ1-6,NA,CASSLVGTGHNSPLHF,TGTGCCAGCAGCTTGGTGGGGACAGGTCATAATTCACCCCTCCACTTT
TRBD1,TRBV29-1,13,TRBJ2-1,NA,CSGRGQGANEQFF,TGCAGCGGCAGGGGACAGGGGGCAAATGAGCAGTTCTTC
NA,TRBV10-1,15,TRBJ2-2,many,CASRKGPGNTGELFF,TGCGCCAGCCGAAAGGGGCCAGGTAACACCGGGGAGCTGTTTTTT
TRBD1,TRBV11-3,14,TRBJ2-7,few,CASSPGTGGYEQYF,TGTGCCAGCAGCCCAGGGACAGGGGGCTACGAGCAGTACTTC
NA,TRBV7-3,13,TRBJ1-1,few,CASSPTGWTEAFF,TGTGCCAGCAGTCCTACAGGGTGGACTGAAGCTTTCTTT
TRBD2,TRBV9,15,TRBJ2-7,NA,CASSQGGTRLHEQYF,TGTGCCAGCAGCCAGGGAGGGACCAGGCTCCACGAGCAGTACTTC
TRBD1,TRBV30,15,TRBJ2-5,NA,CAWRDSNRGRGTQYF,TGTGCCTGGAGGGACAGTAACAGGGGGCGCGGGACCCAGTACTTC
TRBD1,TRBV9,13,TRBJ1-1,NA,CARWDRGRTEAFF,TGTGCCAGATGGGACAGGGGAAGAACTGAAGCTTTCTTT
TRBD2,TRBV7-9,15,TRBJ2-3,NA,CASSPRPSGPDTQYF,TGTGCCAGCAGCCCAAGGCCTAGCGGCCCGGATACGCAGTATTTT
TRBD2,TRBV7-9,16,TRBJ2-1,once,CASSLAGTSGTNEQFF,TGTGCCAGCAGCTTAGCCGGGACTAGCGGAACCAATGAGCAGTTCTTC
NA,TRBV2,12,TRBJ1-2,few,CASKLDYYGYTF,TGTGCCAGCAAGCTTGACTACTATGGCTACACCTTC
NA,TRBV7-9,10,TRBJ1-1,NA,CASGAGEAFF,TGTGCCAGTGGGGCAGGGGAAGCTTTCTTT
NA,TRBV11-2,13,TRBJ2-2,NA,CASSRRPGGELFF,TGTGCCAGCTCCCGGAGACCCGGCGGGGAGCTGTTTTTT
NA,TRBV19,14,TRBJ1-5,few,CASSIDPSGQPQHF,TGTGCCAGTAGTATAGACCCCTCAGGGCAGCCCCAGCATTTT
TRBD1,TRBV30,14,TRBJ2-7,NA,CAWRGTGKSYEQYF,TGTGCCTGGCGTGGGACAGGTAAAAGTTACGAGCAGTACTTC
NA,TRBV5-1,15,TRBJ2-1,NA,CASSLVPGPGNEQFF,TGCGCCAGCAGCTTGGTTCCAGGGCCTGGCAATGAGCAGTTCTTC
NA,TRBV4-1,15,TRBJ2-2,few,CASSQATVYTGELFF,TGCGCCAGCAGCCAAGCGACAGTTTACACCGGGGAGCTGTTTTTT
NA,TRBV27,16,TRBJ2-7,NA,CASSLSPTARYYEQYF,TGTGCCAGCAGTTTATCCCCGACGGCGAGGTACTACGAGCAGTACTTC
NA,TRBV7-9,14,TRBJ1-4,few,CASSITGWGEKLFF,TGTGCCAGCAGCATAACAGGGTGGGGCGAAAAACTGTTTTTT
NA,TRBV30,14,TRBJ2-2,few,CAWSLDTRPGELFF,TGTGCCTGGAGTCTTGACACTCGGCCCGGGGAGCTGTTTTTT
NA,TRBV7-9,13,TRBJ1-5,few,CASSPGGPQPQHF,TGTGCCAGCAGCCCCGGCGGGCCACAGCCCCAGCATTTT
TRBD1,TRBV6-5,11,TRBJ1-2,few,CASRQGNGYTF,TGTGCCAGCAGACAGGGGAATGGCTACACCTTC
TRBD2,TRBV7-2,17,TRBJ2-3,NA,CASSQTRTSGRIGTQYF,TGTGCCAGCAGCCAAACCCGCACTAGCGGGAGAATCGGTACGCAGTATTTT
NA,TRBV6-1,15,TRBJ2-2,NA,CASKEGTANTGELFF,TGTGCCAGCAAAGAAGGGACTGCGAACACCGGGGAGCTGTTTTTT
NA,TRBV10-3,15,TRBJ1-1,NA,CAISEPQAMNTEAFF,TGTGCCATCAGTGAGCCGCAGGCCATGAACACTGAAGCTTTCTTT